This is a list of T cell receptor beta chains from one sample in a study of blood T cell repertoires in COVID-19. Measured with immunoSEQ multiplex PCR; TCRdb has only the in-frame clones, and not every one. The data hold fewer than 250,000 clones, with 86% observed a single time. Material: PBMCs or T cells enriched from blood (not recorded which). The source is a woman in her thirties or forties in a cohort exposed to, infected with or recovered from COVID-19 (not recorded which). Both conserved end residues are part of each CDR3. D genes are given only for firm matches. Only part of the rows carry a size: once, few, many, or a class if the clone is expanded.

clone size: -
J gene: TRBJ1-5
V gene: TRBV9
D gene: TRBD1
CDR3 DNA: TGTGCCAGCAGCGTGTCAGGGGGCGGGCAGCCCCAGCATTTT
CDR3 protein: CASSVSGGGQPQHF

clone size: -
J gene: TRBJ2-1
V gene: TRBV7-9
D gene: -
CDR3 DNA: TGTGCCAGCAGTCGGGAATACAATGAGCAGTTCTTC
CDR3 protein: CASSREYNEQFF

clone size: -
J gene: TRBJ2-3
V gene: TRBV11-2
D gene: TRBD2
CDR3 DNA: TGTGCCAGCAGCCAAGGGACTAGCTCTCTCACAGATACGCAGTATTTT
CDR3 protein: CASSQGTSSLTDTQYF

clone size: -
J gene: TRBJ2-5
V gene: TRBV11-2
D gene: TRBD2
CDR3 DNA: TGTGCCAGCAGCCTCGGAGCGGGAGAGGCGCAGACCCAGTACTTC
CDR3 protein: CASSLGAGEAQTQYF

clone size: -
J gene: TRBJ2-3
V gene: TRBV11-3
D gene: -
CDR3 DNA: TGTGCCAGCAGCTTAGAAGCCATGGTAGATACGCAGTATTTT
CDR3 protein: CASSLEAMVDTQYF

clone size: -
J gene: TRBJ1-1
V gene: TRBV18
D gene: -
CDR3 DNA: TGTGCCAGCTCAACGGGGAACACTGAAGCTTTCTTT
CDR3 protein: CASSTGNTEAFF

clone size: -
J gene: TRBJ1-1
V gene: TRBV7-9
D gene: -
CDR3 DNA: TGTGCCAGCAGCCCTAGTTGGCAGATGAACACTGAAGCTTTCTTT
CDR3 protein: CASSPSWQMNTEAFF

clone size: -
J gene: TRBJ1-1
V gene: TRBV3-1/TRBV3-2
D gene: -
CDR3 DNA: TGTGCCAGCAGCCATTCAGAAGGCAGGGGATTGGCTTTCTTT
CDR3 protein: CASSHSEGRGLAFF

clone size: -
J gene: TRBJ2-3
V gene: TRBV30
D gene: -
CDR3 DNA: TGTGCCTGGAGGGGCCCGGCAGATACGCAGTATTTT
CDR3 protein: CAWRGPADTQYF

clone size: -
J gene: TRBJ1-4
V gene: TRBV7-9
D gene: TRBD1
CDR3 DNA: TGTGCCAGCAGCCACCGACAGGGTAGGGATGAAAAACTGTTTTTT
CDR3 protein: CASSHRQGRDEKLFF

clone size: once
J gene: TRBJ2-3
V gene: TRBV9
D gene: TRBD1
CDR3 DNA: TGTGCCAGCAGCGCTCGACAGGGGGAGGATGTTGGTACGCAGTATTTT
CDR3 protein: CASSARQGEDVGTQYF

clone size: -
J gene: TRBJ2-2
V gene: TRBV7-2
D gene: -
CDR3 DNA: TGTGCCAGCAGCTTAGGCAGGCCCGGGGAGCTGTTTTTT
CDR3 protein: CASSLGRPGELFF

clone size: -
J gene: TRBJ1-3
V gene: TRBV9
D gene: -
CDR3 DNA: TGTGCCAGCAGCCCCAGAGGGCACTCTGGAAACACCATATATTTT
CDR3 protein: CASSPRGHSGNTIYF

clone size: once
J gene: TRBJ1-1
V gene: TRBV6-1
D gene: -
CDR3 DNA: TGTGCCAGCAGTGAATTTTCGAACATTCTAGCTTTCTTT
CDR3 protein: CASSEFSNILAFF

clone size: -
J gene: TRBJ2-4
V gene: TRBV28
D gene: TRBD1
CDR3 DNA: TGTGCCAGCAGTTCACAGGGGGGAGACATTCAGTACTTC
CDR3 protein: CASSSQGGDIQYF

clone size: -
J gene: TRBJ1-3
V gene: TRBV7-9
D gene: TRBD1
CDR3 DNA: TGTGCCAGCAGCTCTACACAGGGGGCTGGAAACACCATATATTTT
CDR3 protein: CASSSTQGAGNTIYF

clone size: -
J gene: TRBJ2-3
V gene: TRBV7-9
D gene: TRBD1
CDR3 DNA: TGTGCCAGCAGCTTAGCTCTCAGGGGGCAGGTAGATACGCAGTATTTT
CDR3 protein: CASSLALRGQVDTQYF

clone size: -
J gene: TRBJ2-4
V gene: TRBV5-5
D gene: TRBD1
CDR3 DNA: TGTGCCAGCAGTCCACCTACAGGGGGCTTGGCCAAAAACATTCAGTACTTC
CDR3 protein: CASSPPTGGLAKNIQYF

clone size: -
J gene: TRBJ1-2
V gene: TRBV28
D gene: -
CDR3 DNA: TGTGCCAGCAGTTCCCAGGGTTACGGCTACACCTTC
CDR3 protein: CASSSQGYGYTF

clone size: -
J gene: TRBJ1-2
V gene: TRBV6-4
D gene: TRBD1
CDR3 DNA: TGTGCCAGCAGAGAAGGACCGGTGGGACAGGTCACCTTC
CDR3 protein: CASREGPVGQVTF

clone size: -
J gene: TRBJ2-5
V gene: TRBV5-5
D gene: TRBD2
CDR3 DNA: TGTGCCAGCAGCCCCCTTGCGGGAGGCGTAGAGACCCAGTACTTC
CDR3 protein: CASSPLAGGVETQYF

clone size: -
J gene: TRBJ1-2
V gene: TRBV19
D gene: TRBD1
CDR3 DNA: TGTGCCAGTACCCAAGCCCCGGGACAGGTCTCCTATGGCTACACCTTC
CDR3 protein: CASTQAPGQVSYGYTF